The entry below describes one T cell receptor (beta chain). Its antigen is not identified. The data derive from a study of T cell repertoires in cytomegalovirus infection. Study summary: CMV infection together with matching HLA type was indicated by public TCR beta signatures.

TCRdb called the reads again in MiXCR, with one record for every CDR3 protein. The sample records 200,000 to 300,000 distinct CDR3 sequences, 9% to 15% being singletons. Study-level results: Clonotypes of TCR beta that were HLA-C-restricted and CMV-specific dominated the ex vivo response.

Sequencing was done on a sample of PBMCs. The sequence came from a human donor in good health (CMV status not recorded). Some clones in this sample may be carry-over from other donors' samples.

CDR3 DNA sequence: TGCAGCGTTAAGCGGAGAGGAGGGGAGACCCAGTACTTC. As protein: CSVKRRGGETQYF. V usage is TRBV29-1 and J usage is TRBJ2-5; D may be TRBD2 (6 bases). Trimming removed 5 bases from V and 5 bases from J, with 15 bases in between. The CDR3 consists of 13 residues. Germline V gene sequence: CDR1 SQVTM, CDR2 ANQGSEA.